These 21 T cell receptor beta chains share one sample of origin, sequenced in a study of identifying expanded T cells in peripheral blood. The repertoire was sequenced with immunoSEQ multiplex PCR; TCRdb's copy has only in-frame clones and lacks some. The sample holds approximately 75,000 clones; roughly nine tenths are singletons and the top ten take 2.5% to 3.5%. The material sequenced was blood. Source of these receptors: a person between 18 and 69 years old in good health.

V gene TRBV28 combines with J gene TRBJ1-2; D is possibly TRBD1 (5 bases). Trimming took off 2 bases at V and 5 bases at J, with 12 bases between the two ends. Germline V gives CDR1 MDHEN, CDR2 SYDVKM. The CDR3 extends over 14 amino acids. CDR3 sequence (DNA): TGTGCCAGCAGTTTAGAGGGGCGGGGTTATGGCTACACCTTC. Protein: CASSLEGRGYGYTF.

This clone has just one count. The chain employs TRBV6-5 and TRBJ2-5; possibly TRBD1 for D (5 bases). The CDR3 extends over 13 amino acids. V was shortened by 2 bases and J by 1 base, with 5 bases between the two germline ends. Germline V gene data show CDR1 as MNHEY and CDR2 as SVGAGI. CDR3 nucleotide sequence: TGTGCCAGCAGTTACGACAGCCAAGAGACCCAGTACTTC. It translates to CASSYDSQETQYF.

The chain recombines TRBV2 with TRBJ2-5; 9 bases map to TRBD2. The junction had 12 bases not matched to a gene; V was cut back by 6 bases and J by 7 bases. The CDR3 is made up of 15 amino acids. Germline-derived CDR1 and CDR2 are SNHLY and FYNNEI. The CDR3 is CASSGISGSSWTQYF. CDR3 DNA: TGTGCCAGCAGCGGGATTAGCGGGAGTTCGTGGACCCAGTACTTC.

The V call is TRBV4-2, the J call TRBJ2-1; D is ambiguous. The V gene's germline CDR1 is LGHNA and CDR2 YNFKEQ. Trimming pared 0 bases from V and 3 bases from J, leaving 6 bases between. The CDR3 length is 14 residues. The CDR3, as DNA: TGTGCCAGCAGCCAAGAGGGTGACTACAATGAGCAGTTCTTC. Translating it yields CASSQEGDYNEQFF.

This rearrangement joins TRBV11-2 to TRBJ2-5, with no clear D. With the DNA end fitting TRBJ2-7 better, the J assignment may be wrong. The CDR3 totals 11 residues. Per the germline V gene, CDR1 is SGHAT and CDR2 is FQNNGV. The CDR3 region has the DNA TGTGCCAGCAGCTTAACCAACGAGCAGTACTTC. Protein sequence: CASSLTNEQYF.

V is TRBV13 and J is TRBJ2-1; D is perhaps TRBD2 (6 bases). V was cut by 0 bases and J by 6 bases, with 12 bases left in between. This CDR3 has 15 amino acids. From germline, CDR1 is PRHDT and CDR2 FYEKMQ (reference sequence). Here the CDR3 DNA reads TGTGCCAGCAGCTTAGGACTATGGGACTCCAATGAGCAGTTCTTC. Protein: CASSLGLWDSNEQFF.

This chain links TRBV7-2 with TRBJ1-4, with D possibly TRBD1 on 5 matching bases. Germline loops: CDR1 SGHTA, CDR2 FQGNSA. Trimming cost V 3 bases and J 6 bases, with 11 bases left between them. This CDR3 spans 14 amino acids. The CDR3 here is CASSLDGGDEKLFF. In DNA, the CDR3 is TGTGCCAGCAGCTTGGACGGGGGGGATGAAAAACTGTTTTTT. Full variable domain (rest looked up from reference TRBV7-2 and TRBJ1-4): GAGVSQSPSNKVTEKGKDVELRCDPISGHTALYWYRQSLGQGLEFLIYFQGNSAPDKSGLPSDRFSAERTGGSVSTLTIQRTQQEDSAVYLCASSLDGGDEKLFFGSGTQLSVL.

Note on this clone: Mismatch with germline at one junction end may stem from a read error. The V call is TRBV19, the J call TRBJ1-2, with D unclear. The CDR3 loop spans 14 amino acids. The V gene's germline CDR1 is LNHDA and CDR2 SQIVND (reference sequence). The CDR3 sequence: CASSILGTNYGHTF. In DNA, the CDR3 is TGTGCCAGTAGTATACTTGGCACTAACTATGGCCACACCTTC.

The genes are TRBV9 and TRBJ2-1; tentatively, D is TRBD2 (5 bases). V was cut by 4 bases and J by 1 base, with 15 bases left in between. Germline CDR1 is SGDLS and CDR2 is YYNGEE. The CDR3 is 16 residues long. In DNA form, the CDR3 reads TGTGCCAGCAGCCCCACCGAAGGGAGATCCTACAATGAGCAGTTCTTC. Amino acid sequence: CASSPTEGRSYNEQFF.

V gene TRBV19 combines with J gene TRBJ2-7, with 10 bases identical to TRBD2. In germline, CDR1 is LNHDA, CDR2 SQIVND (reference sequence). Trimming took 5 bases from V and 2 from J; bases not matched to a gene: 3. The CDR3 contains 14 residues. The CDR3 here is CASSASGSAYEQYF. The CDR3 region has the DNA TGTGCCAGTAGTGCTAGCGGGAGTGCCTACGAGCAGTACTTC. The variable domain in full, with the rest retrieved from reference TRBV19 and TRBJ2-7, is DGGITQSPKYLFRKEGQNVTLSCEQNLNHDAMYWYRQDPGQGLRLIYYSQIVNDFQKGDIAEGYSVSREKKESFPLTVTSAQKNPTAFYLCASSASGSAYEQYFGPGTRLTVT.

The chain combines TRBV5-1 with TRBJ1-2; 8 nucleotides agree with TRBD1. The CDR3 extends over 15 amino acids. The V gene end was trimmed by 0 bases and the J gene end by 6 bases; junction bases not matched to a gene: 7. Looked up from germline, CDR1 is SGHRS and CDR2 is YFSETQ. The CDR3 coding sequence is TGCGCCAGCAGCTTGGCGGACAGGGAAATGAATGGCTACACCTTC. It is translated as CASSLADREMNGYTF.

The chain couples TRBV11-3 to TRBJ2-7; D ambiguous. The germline CDR1 and CDR2 sequences are SGHNT and YENEEA. The V end was cut by 5 bases, the J end by 3 bases, with 11 bases between. The length of the CDR3 is 13 residues. The chain's CDR3 is CASSPGPNYEQYF. The CDR3, as DNA: TGTGCCAGCAGCCCTGGACCCAACTACGAGCAGTACTTC.

This clone was counted once. The chain recombines TRBV27 with TRBJ2-7, with TRBD1 matching over 10 bases. Germline V lookup: CDR1 MNHEY, CDR2 SMNVEV (reference sequence). V lost 6 bases and J lost 4; bases outside the gene matches: 6. The CDR3 contains 14 residues. The CDR3 nucleotides are TGTGCCAGCAGCCCCGGGACAGGGGTTTACGAGCAGTACTTC. Protein sequence: CASSPGTGVYEQYF.

The chain uses TRBV10-3 and TRBJ2-7; D gene uncertain. This CDR3 is built from 13 residues. Trimming stripped 3 bases from V and 5 bases from J, with 11 bases between. CDR1 is ENHRY, CDR2 SYGVKD, per germline. The CDR3 coding sequence is TGTGCCATCAGTGAACGGACCATCGACGAGCAGTACTTC. It yields the protein CAISERTIDEQYF.

The chain combines TRBV10-3 with TRBJ1-4; D might be TRBD1 (5 bases). Germline-derived CDR1 and CDR2 are ENHRY and SYGVKD. V was clipped by 4 bases and J by 7 bases, with 10 bases between them. The CDR3 runs 13 residues. Here the CDR3 reads CAISGGGSEKLFF. CDR3 DNA sequence: TGTGCCATCAGTGGCGGGGGATCTGAAAAACTGTTTTTT.

The chain joins TRBV13 to TRBJ2-3; D gene uncertain. The CDR3 length is 13 residues. From germline, CDR1 is PRHDT and CDR2 FYEKMQ (reference sequence). With 4 bases removed from V and 3 bases from J, the gap between germline ends came to 8 bases. The DNA of the CDR3 is TGTGCCAGCAGCTCCGGCAGGACAGATACGCAGTATTTT. As protein: CASSSGRTDTQYF.

This rearrangement joins TRBV25-1 to TRBJ1-1; possible D gene TRBD1, 6 bases. The CDR3 loop spans 17 amino acids. The germline gives CDR1 MGHDK, CDR2 SYGVNS. Trimming took off 6 bases at V and 0 bases at J, with 20 bases between the two ends. The CDR3 DNA reads as TGTGCCAGCAGCCCCGGTAAGGGGGTAATTATGAACACTGAAGCTTTCTTT. Protein sequence: CASSPGKGVIMNTEAFF.

The V call is TRBV7-2, the J call TRBJ2-7; the D call may be TRBD1 or TRBD2 (6 bases each). This CDR3 comprises 15 residues. V lost 3 bases and J 3 bases, leaving 15 bases between the germline ends. The germline gives CDR1 SGHTA, CDR2 FQGNSA. The CDR3 sequence is CASSLGGTSYYEQYF. CDR3 DNA: TGTGCCAGCAGCTTGGGCGGGACAAGTTACTACGAGCAGTACTTC.

The chain combines TRBV5-6 with TRBJ2-5, with 8 positions matching TRBD1. The CDR3 has 14 residues. Germline V gene data show CDR1 as SGHDT and CDR2 as YYEEEE. Unmatched junction bases numbered 4, after V lost 4 bases and J lost 2 bases. The CDR3 region is CASSQRTGQETQYF. Here the CDR3 DNA reads TGTGCCAGCAGCCAAAGGACAGGGCAAGAGACCCAGTACTTC.

The chain carries TRBV7-3 and TRBJ2-3, with 8 bases that match TRBD2. The germline CDR1 and CDR2 sequences are SGHTA and FQGTGA. The CDR3 contains 17 residues. The V gene end was trimmed by 5 bases and the J gene end by 5 bases; junction bases not matched to a gene: 15. The CDR3 nucleotides read TGTGCCAGCAGCACAAAACCAAGCGGGAGAGAGGGAGATACGCAGTATTTT. This codes for CASSTKPSGREGDTQYF.

This clone appeared once. The chain carries TRBV7-3 and TRBJ2-1, with 10 bases fitting TRBD2. Germline-derived CDR1 and CDR2 are SGHTA and FQGTGA. Unmatched junction bases numbered 4, after V lost 5 bases and J lost 3 bases. CDR3 size: 15 residues. This CDR3 is CASSLAGAGYNEQFF. The CDR3 DNA reads as TGTGCCAGCAGCCTAGCGGGAGCGGGCTACAATGAGCAGTTCTTC. The variable domain in full, with the rest retrieved from reference TRBV7-3 and TRBJ2-1, is GAGVSQTPSNKVTEKGKYVELRCDPISGHTALYWYRQSLGQGPEFLIYFQGTGAADDSGLPNDRFFAVRPEGSVSTLKIQRTERGDSAVYLCASSLAGAGYNEQFFGPGTRLTVL.